The 19 T cell receptor beta chains reported below all come from one sample, sequenced in a study of human T cells and chemical hapten exposure. TCRdb reprocessed the RACE reads with MiXCR, giving one entry per CDR3 protein. Counted here are about 110,000 distinct CDR3 sequences, approximately 12% occurring once; the ten biggest clones make up roughly 1.5%. Time point in this sample: pre-sensitization, week 0. The sample's treatment: therapeutic diphenylcyclopropenone sensitization with weekly scalp DPC. The material sequenced was whole blood, taken in connection with sensitization to the hapten diphenylcyclopropenone (DPC). The receptors here all came from a woman between 50 and 59 years old with alopecia areata. Some clones in this sample may be carry-over from other donors' samples.

The chain has TRBV7-9 and TRBJ1-1; the D is unclear. The ends were cut back, 1 base at V and 8 bases at J, with 11 bases in the middle. Germline CDR1 and CDR2: SEHNR and FQNEAQ (reference sequence). This CDR3 spans 13 amino acids. The CDR3 reads CASSLETIGEAFF. The CDR3 nucleotides read TGTGCCAGCAGCTTAGAGACAATCGGGGAAGCTTTCTTT.

The rearrangement joins TRBV7-2 to TRBJ2-7; possibly TRBD1 or TRBD2 for D (6 bases each). The V end lost 3 bases, the J end lost 0 bases, and 12 bases lay between the germline ends. Germline CDR1 and CDR2: SGHTA and FQGNSA. This CDR3 has 15 residues. CDR3 sequence: CASSFTGDTSYEQYF. The CDR3 nucleotides are TGTGCCAGCAGCTTTACGGGGGACACCTCCTACGAGCAGTACTTC.

Only a few counts were recorded for this clonotype. V and J are TRBV7-9 and TRBJ2-1; D remains unclear. There are 14 residues in the CDR3. Germline CDR1 and CDR2: SEHNR and FQNEAQ (reference sequence). Trimming took off 1 base at V and 3 bases at J, with 7 bases between the two ends. CDR3 protein: CASSLVPDYNEQFF. In DNA form, the CDR3 reads TGTGCCAGCAGCTTAGTCCCAGACTACAATGAGCAGTTCTTC.

In this sample, this clonotype turned up many times. V and J are TRBV2 and TRBJ1-5; 9 bases are shared with TRBD1. The CDR3 has 17 residues. From germline, CDR1 is SNHLY and CDR2 FYNNEI. The V segment lost 2 bases and the J segment 1 base; nucleotides outside the gene matches: 6. As DNA, the CDR3 is TGTGCCAGCAGTGAATATGGTGGGACAGGGAGCAATCAGCCCCAGCATTTT. This gives the protein CASSEYGGTGSNQPQHF.

This clonotype showed up just a few times. The chain has TRBV6-5 and TRBJ1-1; D remains unclear. This CDR3 contains 11 residues. The germline CDR1 and CDR2 sequences are MNHEY and SVGAGI. The germline V and J ends were trimmed by 7 bases and 10 bases, with 13 bases remaining between them. In DNA, the CDR3 is TGTGCCAGCATCACGGCCGCAGTAGCTTTCTTT. It yields the protein CASITAAVAFF.

This clonotype is a singleton in its sample. This rearrangement joins TRBV28 to TRBJ2-7; D not certain. V lost 4 bases and J 4 bases, leaving 17 bases between the germline ends. The germline V gene has CDR1 MDHEN and CDR2 SYDVKM. This CDR3 has 15 amino acids. In DNA form, the CDR3 reads TGTGCCAGCAGTTCCCGTGGTCGGGTAGAATACGAGCAGTACTTC. Its protein is CASSSRGRVEYEQYF.

In nucleotides, the CDR3 is TGTGCCAGCAGACCGCCTCTTGGGGGAGCCGAGAACTATGGCTACACCTTC. Residues: CASRPPLGGAENYGYTF. The V gene is TRBV28, the J gene TRBJ1-2; TRBD1 might be the D (5 bases). Trimming left V 6 bases short and J 2 bases short, with 22 bases between. Germline assignment: CDR1 MDHEN and CDR2 SYDVKM. The CDR3 covers 17 residues.

This clonotype has a handful of counts. V usage is TRBV27 and J usage is TRBJ2-3, with D perhaps matching TRBD1 (6 bases). Per germline, CDR1 MNHEY and CDR2 SMNVEV (reference sequence). This CDR3 spans 15 amino acids. V dropped 6 bases and J dropped 0 bases, with 13 bases sitting between them. CDR3 sequence: CASSRVGGSTDTQYF. CDR3 nucleotides: TGTGCCAGCAGCCGGGTAGGGGGTAGCACAGATACGCAGTATTTT.

This chain links TRBV12-3 or TRBV12-4 with TRBJ2-3, with unresolved D. CDR3 length equals 14 residues. Trimming took off 7 bases at V and 4 bases at J, with 15 bases between the two ends. Here the CDR3 reads CASTPGLTADTQYF. The CDR3 nucleotides read TGTGCCAGCACACCTGGGCTTACAGCAGATACGCAGTATTTT.

The chain couples TRBV5-5 to TRBJ2-1; TRBD2 is a possible D gene (5 bases). CDR3 size: 12 residues. Looked up from germline, CDR1 is SGHKS and CDR2 is YYEKEE (reference sequence). Trimming cost V 5 bases and J 10 bases, with 13 bases left between them. CDR3 region: CASSSTWEEQFF. In DNA, the CDR3 is TGTGCCAGCAGTTCTACATGGGAGGAGCAGTTCTTC.

The CDR3 region has the DNA TGTGCCAGCAACTCAGGTTCCGACAACGAGCAGTACTTC. Translated, it gives CASNSGSDNEQYF. The V and J genes are TRBV6-5 and TRBJ2-7; D call uncertain. The ends were cut back, 7 bases at V and 5 bases at J, with 15 bases in the middle. Germline CDR1 is MNHEY and CDR2 is SVGAGI. The length of the CDR3 is 13 residues.

V and J are TRBV29-1 and TRBJ1-1; unclear D gene. The CDR3 is 12 residues long. Germline loops: CDR1 SQVTM, CDR2 ANQGSEA. V lost 5 bases and J lost 4, with 11 bases in between. CDR3: CSVTEGITEAFF. CDR3 coding DNA: TGCAGCGTTACTGAGGGTATCACTGAAGCTTTCTTT.

This clonotype was observed a few times. The V and J genes are TRBV27 and TRBJ2-5; 7 bases fit TRBD2. This CDR3 contains 16 residues. The V segment lost 3 bases and the J segment 5 bases; nucleotides outside the gene matches: 12. Germline-derived CDR1 and CDR2 are MNHEY and SMNVEV (reference sequence). In DNA, the CDR3 is TGTGCCAGCAGTTTGGTGGCGGGAGCCCTTAGGGAGACCCAGTACTTC. Protein product: CASSLVAGALRETQYF.

V and J are TRBV7-2 and TRBJ2-7, with D maybe TRBD1 (5 bases). The CDR3 is made up of 14 amino acids. Germline V lookup: CDR1 SGHTA, CDR2 FQGNSA. Trimming cost V 3 bases and J 0 bases, with 9 bases left between them. The CDR3 is CASSFQGGSYEQYF. The CDR3 DNA is TGTGCCAGCAGCTTTCAGGGCGGCTCCTACGAGCAGTACTTC.

The chain couples TRBV4-2 to TRBJ1-4; no definite D call. Trimming removed 0 bases from V and 11 bases from J, with 10 bases in between. Germline V gene sequence: CDR1 LGHNA, CDR2 YNFKEQ. CDR3 length: 13 residues. The CDR3: CASSQDVGGKLFF. CDR3 sequence (DNA): TGTGCCAGCAGCCAAGATGTCGGAGGGAAACTGTTTTTT.

V is TRBV2 and J is TRBJ2-7; TRBD2 might be the D (6 bases). The length of the CDR3 is 14 residues. Trimming removed 4 bases at V and 2 bases at J, with 12 bases between. Germline V CDR1 and CDR2: SNHLY, FYNNEI. The chain's CDR3 is CASSVRTTTYEQYF. The CDR3 DNA reads TGTGCCAGCAGTGTGCGGACTACAACCTACGAGCAGTACTTC.

The table lists this clonotype with many counts. The chain combines TRBV20-1 with TRBJ1-1; 10 bases are shared with TRBD1. The CDR3 spans 12 residues. Germline lookup yields CDR1 DFQATT and CDR2 SNEGSKA (reference sequence). V lost 6 bases and J lost 4; bases outside the gene matches: 2. CDR3 protein: CSARTGGTEAFF. The CDR3 DNA follows: TGCAGTGCCAGGACAGGGGGCACTGAAGCTTTCTTT.

This clonotype was counted a few times. This chain uses TRBV7-2 with TRBJ1-1; D gene uncertain. This CDR3 comprises 13 residues. Per germline, CDR1 SGHTA and CDR2 FQGNSA. The V and J ends lost 5 bases and 0 bases respectively, with 7 bases between them. CDR3 nucleotides: TGTGCCAGCAGCACCCTCATGAACACTGAAGCTTTCTTT. It yields the protein CASSTLMNTEAFF.

This clonotype was picked up one time. This rearrangement joins TRBV6-1 to TRBJ2-7; D remains unclear. CDR1 and CDR2 from the germline V gene are MNHNS and SASEGT. The CDR3 length is 11 residues. V gave up 6 bases and J gave up 6 bases, with 9 bases separating them. In DNA form, the CDR3 reads TGTGCCAGCAGCTCCCTTAGCGAGCAGTACTTC. Translated: CASSSLSEQYF.